A single sample is the source of the 7 T cell receptor beta chains below, sequenced in a study of T cell responses to AZD1222 COVID-19 vaccine. TCRdb's copy holds only in-frame clones and misses some; the assay was immunoSEQ multiplex PCR. The sample lists 90,000 to 100,000 clones, approximately 84% occurring once. Here the sequenced sample was peripheral blood, taken 28 days after the second AZD1222 dose. All receptors come from an adult who received the AZD1222 COVID-19 vaccine.

V is TRBV7-2 and J is TRBJ2-1; TRBD2 agrees at 11 bases. The CDR3 is made up of 14 amino acids. Germline CDR1 and CDR2: SGHTA and FQGNSA. Losses at the gene ends were 7 bases for V and 7 bases for J; bases not matched to a gene: 6. CDR3 protein: CASTGTSGYNEQFF. The CDR3 DNA reads TGTGCCAGCACCGGGACTAGCGGATATAATGAGCAGTTCTTC.

The chain recombines TRBV6-2 or TRBV6-3 with TRBJ1-2, with a possible D match to TRBD1 (5 bases). The germline CDR1 and CDR2 sequences are MNHEY and SVGEGT. CDR3 size: 14 residues. Trimming shortened V by 2 bases and J by 4 bases, and 11 bases separated the two germline ends. CDR3 sequence: CASSYQGAGYGYTF. CDR3 bases: TGTGCCAGCAGTTACCAAGGGGCAGGCTATGGCTACACCTTC.

This clone was recorded only once. This chain connects TRBV19 to TRBJ1-1; D uncertain. The CDR3 contains 14 residues. CDR1 LNHDA and CDR2 SQIVND come from the germline V gene (reference sequence). The V end lost 7 bases, the J end lost 0 bases, and 12 bases lay between the germline ends. This CDR3 is CASNGYPMNTEAFF. CDR3 in DNA: TGTGCCAGTAATGGGTACCCCATGAACACTGAAGCTTTCTTT.

The chain links TRBV24-1 to TRBJ2-7; no reliable D call. From germline, CDR1 is KGHDR and CDR2 SFDVKD. CDR3 size: 14 residues. Trimming cost V 3 bases and J 5 bases, with 13 bases left between them. The CDR3: CATSDTRSVHEQYF. In nucleotides, the CDR3 is TGTGCCACCAGTGATACCAGATCTGTACACGAGCAGTACTTC.

This chain connects TRBV5-8 to TRBJ2-7; no clear D. CDR3 length: 13 amino acids. CDR1 and CDR2 (germline): SGHTS, YDEGEE. Trimming shortened V by 0 bases and J by 2 bases, and 6 bases separated the two germline ends. CDR3 protein: CASSLGSTYEQYF. The CDR3 DNA is TGTGCCAGCAGCTTGGGTAGCACCTACGAGCAGTACTTC.

The chain recombines TRBV7-9 with TRBJ2-7; TRBD1 aligns across 7 bases. The CDR3 loop spans 15 amino acids. The trim removed 3 bases at V and 6 bases at J, leaving 11 bases unmatched. The germline CDR1 and CDR2 sequences are SEHNR and FQNEAQ (reference sequence). The CDR3 here is CASSFRDSPSGEQYF. CDR3 coding DNA: TGTGCCAGCAGCTTCAGGGACAGCCCAAGCGGCGAGCAGTACTTC.

About this clone itself: Other DNA sequences within the sample encode an identical CDR3. The chain joins TRBV19 to TRBJ2-1; D not certain. Germline assignment: CDR1 LNHDA and CDR2 SQIVND (reference sequence). V lost 9 bases and J lost 1, with 4 bases in between. This CDR3 contains 11 residues. CDR3 DNA: TGTGCCAGCACGTCCTACAATGAGCAGTTCTTC. Residues: CASTSYNEQFF.